The rows below give T cell receptor beta chains drawn from one sample of a study of blood T cell repertoires in COVID-19. Using immunoSEQ multiplex PCR, the repertoire was profiled, and TCRdb retains in-frame clones only, with some absent. The table has 250,000 or so clones, approximately 84% seen once. Sample: PBMCs or T cells enriched from blood (not recorded which). These receptors came from a woman aged 50 to 65 who had been exposed to COVID-19. Each CDR3 is given with its conserved first and last residue. D genes are given only for firm matches. Clone size is not always given. Where it is, it says once, few, many or a class for expanded clones.

>once|TRBV18|TRBJ1-2|TRBD1
CASSPQRQGRGYTF
TGTGCCAGCTCACCCCAGCGACAGGGGAGGGGCTACACCTTC
>NA|TRBV7-4|TRBJ1-1|NA
CASSLEGAPMKWTEAFF
TGTGCCAGCAGCTTGGAGGGCGCCCCGATGAAGTGGACTGAAGCTTTCTTT
>once|TRBV27|TRBJ2-6|NA
CASSLTSQGRIFSGANVLTF
TGTGCCAGCAGTTTAACTTCGCAGGGGCGGATTTTCTCTGGGGCCAACGTCCTGACTTTC
>NA|TRBV29-1|TRBJ2-7|NA
CSVGDTALYEQYF
TGCAGCGTTGGGGACACAGCTCTCTACGAGCAGTACTTC
>NA|TRBV25-1|TRBJ2-7|NA
CASSAQGIGEQYF
TGTGCCAGCAGTGCCCAGGGGATCGGCGAGCAGTACTTC
>NA|TRBV7-2|TRBJ1-1|TRBD1
CASSGGTGEGTEAFF
TGTGCCAGCAGCGGCGGGACAGGGGAAGGAACTGAAGCTTTCTTT
>NA|TRBV29-1|TRBJ1-2|NA
CSVLQGTSTGGYTF
TGCAGCGTTTTACAGGGTACGAGTACTGGTGGCTACACCTTC
>NA|TRBV30|TRBJ1-2|TRBD1
CAWTSTGGGYTF
TGTGCCTGGACTTCGACAGGGGGCGGCTACACCTTC
>NA|TRBV11-2|TRBJ1-3|TRBD1
CASSPGTGGENTIYF
TGTGCCAGCAGCCCGGGGACAGGGGGGGAAAACACCATATATTTT
>NA|TRBV6-2/TRBV6-3|TRBJ1-1|TRBD1
CASSHVDRKAFF
TGTGCCAGCAGCCATGTGGACAGGAAAGCTTTCTTT
>NA|TRBV9|TRBJ1-3|NA
CASRSGSGNTIYF
TGTGCCAGCAGGTCGGGCTCTGGAAACACCATATATTTT
>NA|TRBV18|TRBJ1-1|TRBD1
CASSPPGTGTTEAFF
TGTGCCAGCTCACCACCCGGGACAGGGACGACTGAAGCTTTCTTT
>NA|TRBV9|TRBJ1-6|TRBD1
CASSPEDRSSYNSPLHF
TGTGCCAGCAGCCCAGAGGACAGGAGCTCCTATAATTCACCCCTCCACTTT
>NA|TRBV3-1/TRBV3-2|TRBJ1-1|NA
CASSVRAGLSNTEAFF
TGTGCCAGCAGCGTCCGGGCGGGGCTGAGTAACACTGAAGCTTTCTTT
>NA|TRBV5-4|TRBJ2-7|TRBD1
CASRAGGGEQYF
TGTGCCAGCAGGGCAGGGGGCGGAGAGCAGTACTTC
>NA|TRBV21-1|TRBJ1-5|NA
CASSKKRDRGTYSNQPQHF
TGTGCCAGCAGCAAAAAAAGGGACAGGGGGACGTATAGCAATCAGCCCCAGCATTTT
>NA|TRBV7-9|TRBJ1-1|NA
CASSPGGKLNTEAFF
TGTGCCAGCAGTCCGGGGGGAAAACTGAACACTGAAGCTTTCTTT
>NA|TRBV2|TRBJ2-2|NA
CASGNLVRSGLNTGELFF
TGTGCCAGCGGTAATCTGGTGCGGTCAGGACTGAACACCGGGGAGCTGTTTTTT
>NA|TRBV6-2/TRBV6-3|TRBJ2-7|NA
CASSRAEGYEQYF
TGTGCCAGCAGCCGGGCTGAAGGATACGAGCAGTACTTC
>NA|TRBV6-1|TRBJ1-1|NA
CASSGQSPRQGLITRAFF
TGTGCCAGCAGTGGACAGTCCCCCAGGCAGGGCCTTATCACCCGAGCTTTCTTT
>NA|TRBV6-6|TRBJ2-7|NA
CASSYVLGQRYEQYF
TGTGCCAGCAGTTACGTGTTGGGGCAGCGTTACGAGCAGTACTTC
>NA|TRBV6-5|TRBJ1-2|NA
CASSPGQSNGYTF
TGTGCCAGCAGTCCGGGTCAGAGCAATGGCTACACCTTC